This passage covers 15 T cell receptor beta chains from one sample sequenced in a study of tumor-infiltrating lymphocytes in localized non-small cell lung cancer. Only in-frame clones appear in the TCRdb table, and some are missing; sequencing was by immunoSEQ multiplex PCR. The table shows approximately 12,000 clones, with around 64% occurring only once. The sample comprised uninvolved lung tissue not adjacent to the tumor. Source of these receptors: a human donor with non-small cell lung cancer.

The genes are TRBV10-2 and TRBJ2-5; TRBD2 matches at 11 bases. J lost 2 bases, V lost 5 bases, and 4 bases had no gene match. The germline V gene has CDR1 WSHSY and CDR2 SAAADI. There are 15 residues in the CDR3. As DNA, the CDR3 is TGCGCCAGCAGTTTAACTAGCGGGGGACAAGAGACCCAGTACTTC. Translating gives CASSLTSGGQETQYF.

This clone was detected once. The rearrangement uses TRBV29-1 and TRBJ1-5; D may be TRBD1 (6 bases). This CDR3 region has 14 residues. Germline values: CDR1 SQVTM, CDR2 ANQGSEA. Trimming took off 3 bases at V and 2 bases at J, with 11 bases between the two ends. The CDR3 DNA is TGCAGCGTTGAGATGGGGGGGCGCAATCAGCCCCAGCATTTT. Its translation: CSVEMGGRNQPQHF.

The V and J genes are TRBV9 and TRBJ2-1; D not resolved. This CDR3 region has 13 residues. Trimming removed 0 bases at V and 7 bases at J, with 8 bases between. CDR1 is SGDLS, CDR2 YYNGEE, per germline. This CDR3 reads CASSVGPVNEQFF. The CDR3 DNA follows: TGTGCCAGCAGCGTAGGACCAGTGAATGAGCAGTTCTTC. Using reference TRBV9 and TRBJ2-1 for the parts outside the CDR3, the full variable domain is DSGVTQTPKHLITATGQRVTLRCSPRSGDLSVYWYQQSLDQGLQFLIQYYNGEERAKGNILERFSAQQFPDLHSELNLSSLELGDSALYFCASSVGPVNEQFFGPGTRLTVL.

This clone is termed medium-sized. The chain has TRBV19 and TRBJ2-3; D is unresolved. V lost 1 base and J 2 bases, leaving 10 bases between the germline ends. The length of the CDR3 is 15 residues. Germline V CDR1 and CDR2: LNHDA, SQIVND (reference sequence). The CDR3 DNA is TGTGCCAGTAGTATAGCCCGCGGACCCACAGATACGCAGTATTTT. Its translation: CASSIARGPTDTQYF.

The rearrangement joins TRBV4-3 to TRBJ1-6; maybe TRBD1 (5 bases). The germline CDR1 and CDR2 sequences are LGHNA and YSLEER. This CDR3 is built from 14 residues. V was trimmed by 2 bases and J by 10 bases, leaving 12 bases between them. CDR3 in amino acids: CASSQYPGRSPLHF. The CDR3 DNA follows: TGCGCCAGCAGCCAATACCCAGGGAGATCACCCCTCCACTTT.

CDR3 amino acids: CASSRRGGSGVTTGEQFF. DNA of the CDR3: TGTGCCAGCAGTCGAAGGGGCGGGAGTGGCGTGACCACAGGTGAGCAGTTCTTC. The V gene is TRBV25-1, the J gene TRBJ2-1; 7 positions match TRBD2. V lost 5 bases to trimming and J lost 9 bases; unmatched junction nucleotides: 22. The CDR3 is 18 residues long. The germline V gene has CDR1 MGHDK and CDR2 SYGVNS.

This clone was counted only a few times. The V call is TRBV5-5, the J call TRBJ1-4; 8 bases map to TRBD1. J gave up 7 bases and V 0 bases, and 5 bases lay outside the gene matches. This CDR3 contains 15 residues. Germline-derived CDR1 and CDR2 are SGHKS and YYEKEE (reference sequence). The CDR3 DNA sequence: TGTGCCAGCAGCTTGGCGCGGACAGGGAGTGAAAAACTGTTTTTT. It encodes CASSLARTGSEKLFF.

This chain's CDR3 is CASIINSGLQETQYF. CDR3 coding DNA: TGTGCCAGCATTATAAATAGCGGGCTGCAAGAGACCCAGTACTTC. The rearrangement uses TRBV2 and TRBJ2-5; TRBD2 aligns across 7 bases. The V gene end was trimmed by 7 bases and the J gene end by 2 bases; junction bases not matched to a gene: 10. Per the germline V gene, CDR1 is SNHLY and CDR2 is FYNNEI. This CDR3 has 15 residues.

The chain couples TRBV28 to TRBJ2-2, with TRBD2 matching 7 bases. The germline V gene has CDR1 MDHEN and CDR2 SYDVKM. The V segment lost 3 bases and the J segment 3 bases; nucleotides outside the gene matches: 4. This CDR3 has 15 amino acids. Here the CDR3 DNA reads TGTGCCAGCAGTTTTGGGGGGGGTTACACCGGGGAGCTGTTTTTT. Translating it yields CASSFGGGYTGELFF.

The V and J genes are TRBV7-8 and TRBJ2-3; the match to TRBD1 covers 10 bases. V gave up 2 bases and J gave up 4 bases; unmatched junction bases: 6. The CDR3 has 16 amino acids. Germline lookup yields CDR1 SGHVS and CDR2 FQNEAQ. CDR3 residues: CASSLSRQGASDTQYF. The CDR3, as DNA: TGTGCCAGCAGCTTAAGTCGACAGGGGGCATCAGATACGCAGTATTTT.

The chain's CDR3 is CASSLQGGGQETQYF. The CDR3 bases are TGTGCCAGCAGCTTACAGGGGGGGGGTCAAGAGACCCAGTACTTC. The chain joins TRBV7-2 to TRBJ2-5, with D tentatively TRBD1 or TRBD2 (7 bases each). V dropped 2 bases and J dropped 2 bases, with 12 bases sitting between them. The CDR3 has 15 residues. Germline-derived CDR1 and CDR2 are SGHTA and FQGNSA.

This clone is medium-sized (0.01 to 0.1%). The chain couples TRBV29-1 to TRBJ2-1; 8 nucleotides line up with TRBD1. This CDR3 has 13 residues. The germline V gene has CDR1 SQVTM and CDR2 ANQGSEA. CDR3 nucleotide sequence: TGCAGTGCCGGGACAGGAGAAGACAATGAGCAGTTCTTC. Residues: CSAGTGEDNEQFF.

This chain uses TRBV5-1 with TRBJ1-4, with unresolved D. The CDR3 loop spans 13 amino acids. The ends were cut back, 4 bases at V and 5 bases at J, with 9 bases in the middle. Germline CDR1 and CDR2: SGHRS and YFSETQ. The CDR3 spells CASSPGENEKLFF. CDR3 DNA sequence: TGCGCCAGCAGCCCTGGCGAGAATGAAAAACTGTTTTTT.

The rearrangement links TRBV2 to TRBJ1-5; D ambiguous. Trimming removed 6 bases at V and 4 bases at J, with 13 bases between. This CDR3 is built from 14 residues. The germline gives CDR1 SNHLY, CDR2 FYNNEI. CDR3 bases: TGTGCCAGCAGGGCAGCGACGGGGAATCAGCCCCAGCATTTT. Translation: CASRAATGNQPQHF.

V is TRBV10-2 and J is TRBJ1-3, with 8 bases matching TRBD1. V lost 6 bases, J lost 4 bases, and 5 bases stayed unmatched. This CDR3 spans 14 amino acids. Germline CDR1 is WSHSY and CDR2 is SAAADI. The CDR3 sequence is CASRDRADGNTIYF. CDR3 nucleotides: TGCGCCAGCAGGGACAGGGCGGACGGAAACACCATATATTTT.